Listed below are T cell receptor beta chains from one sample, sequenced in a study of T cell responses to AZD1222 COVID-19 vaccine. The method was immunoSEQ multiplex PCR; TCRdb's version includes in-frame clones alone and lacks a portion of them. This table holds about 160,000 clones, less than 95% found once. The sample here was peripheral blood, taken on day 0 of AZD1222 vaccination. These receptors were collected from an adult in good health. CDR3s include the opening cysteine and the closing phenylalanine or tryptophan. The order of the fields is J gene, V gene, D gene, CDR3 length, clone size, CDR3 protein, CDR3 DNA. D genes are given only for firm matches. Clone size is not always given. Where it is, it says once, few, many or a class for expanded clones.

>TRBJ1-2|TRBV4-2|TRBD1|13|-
CASSQETGRGYTF
TGTGCCAGCAGCCAAGAGACAGGGCGGGGCTACACCTTC
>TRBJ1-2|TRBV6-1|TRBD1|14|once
CASSEETGTYGYTF
TGTGCCAGCAGTGAAGAGACAGGGACCTATGGCTACACCTTC
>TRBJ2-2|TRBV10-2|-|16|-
CASSRSRELNTGELFF
TGCGCCAGCAGCCGCTCTCGGGAACTGAACACCGGGGAGCTGTTTTTT
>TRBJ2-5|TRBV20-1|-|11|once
CSSTPGETQYF
TGCAGCTCCACCCCCGGGGAGACCCAGTACTTC
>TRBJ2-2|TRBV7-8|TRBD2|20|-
CASSLGGLAQPPPNTGELFF
TGTGCCAGCAGCTTGGGAGGACTAGCGCAACCTCCCCCGAACACCGGGGAGCTGTTTTTT
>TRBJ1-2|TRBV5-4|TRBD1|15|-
CASRSAGQGGYGYTF
TGTGCCAGCAGATCTGCGGGACAGGGGGGGTATGGCTACACCTTC
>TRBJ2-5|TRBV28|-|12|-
CASRRPQETQYF
TGTGCCAGCCGCAGGCCCCAAGAGACCCAGTACTTC
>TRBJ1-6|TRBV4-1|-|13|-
CASSQSGSSPLHF
TGCGCCAGCAGCCAATCAGGGAGTTCACCCCTCCACTTT
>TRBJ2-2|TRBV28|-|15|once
CASSLGGLGTGELFF
TGTGCCAGCAGTTTGGGCGGGTTGGGCACCGGGGAGCTGTTTTTT
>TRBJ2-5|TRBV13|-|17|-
CASSLGPLYRGGETQYF
TGTGCCAGCAGCTTAGGACCCCTATACAGGGGGGGGGAGACCCAGTACTTC
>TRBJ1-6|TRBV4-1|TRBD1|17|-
CASSQVDVGQGYSPLHF
TGCGCCAGCAGCCAAGTCGACGTGGGACAGGGTTATTCACCCCTCCACTTT
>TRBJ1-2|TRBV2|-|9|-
CARGGDGTF
TGTGCCAGGGGCGGGGATGGCACCTTC
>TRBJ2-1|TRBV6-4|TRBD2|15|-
CASSQRLAGGHEQFF
TGTGCCAGCAGTCAGCGACTAGCGGGAGGCCATGAGCAGTTCTTC
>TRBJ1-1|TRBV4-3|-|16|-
CASSQDLARPGSEAFF
TGCGCCAGCAGCCAAGATTTGGCCAGGCCAGGCTCTGAAGCTTTCTTT
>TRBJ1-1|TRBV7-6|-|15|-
CASSLDRDQNTEAFF
TGTGCCAGCAGCTTAGACCGGGACCAGAACACTGAAGCTTTCTTT
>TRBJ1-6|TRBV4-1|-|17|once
CASSRFYWEEDNSPLHF
TGCGCCAGCAGCCGCTTTTATTGGGAGGAGGATAATTCACCCCTCCACTTT
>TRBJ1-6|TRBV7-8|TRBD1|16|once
CASSSTGGLGNSPLHF
TGTGCCAGCAGCTCGACAGGGGGGCTCGGGAATTCACCCCTCCACTTT
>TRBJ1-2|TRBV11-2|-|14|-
CASSLGTEAVGYTF
TGTGCCAGCAGCTTAGGGACAGAGGCGGTTGGCTACACCTTC
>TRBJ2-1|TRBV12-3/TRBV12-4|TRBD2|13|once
CASRSPGLPGQFF
TGTGCCAGCAGATCACCGGGACTACCTGGGCAGTTCTTC
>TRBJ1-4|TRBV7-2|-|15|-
CASSLSGAFNEKLFF
TGTGCCAGCAGCTTGTCAGGGGCCTTTAATGAAAAACTGTTTTTT
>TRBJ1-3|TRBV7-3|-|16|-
CASSFAEGYSGNTIYF
TGTGCCAGCAGCTTCGCGGAGGGTTACTCTGGAAACACCATATATTTT
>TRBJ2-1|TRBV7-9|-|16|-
CASSQDTLWGKNEQFF
TGTGCCAGCAGCCAGGACACTCTGTGGGGAAAGAATGAGCAGTTCTTC
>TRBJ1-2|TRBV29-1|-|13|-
CSVATHSNYGYTF
TGCAGCGTCGCAACACACAGTAACTATGGCTACACCTTC
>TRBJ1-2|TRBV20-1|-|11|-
CSASDNYGYTF
TGCAGTGCGTCAGATAACTATGGCTACACCTTC
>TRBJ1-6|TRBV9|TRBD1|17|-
CASSEDEEGAKYSPLHF
TGTGCCAGCAGCGAGGACGAGGAGGGGGCAAAGTACTCACCCCTCCACTTT
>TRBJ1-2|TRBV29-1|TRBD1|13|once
CSGSQGAEYGYTF
TGCAGCGGCTCACAGGGGGCAGAATATGGCTACACCTTC
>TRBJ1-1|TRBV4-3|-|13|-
CASSQGLGTEAFF
TGCGCCAGCAGCCAGGGTTTGGGGACTGAAGCTTTCTTT